Listed here is a single T cell receptor beta chain. Its target is not known. Sequenced by immunoSEQ multiplex PCR; TCRdb stores in-frame clones only, minus some. Here the sample spans about 130,000 clones, about 94% being singletons. The entry originates in a study of T cell responses to AZD1222 COVID-19 vaccine. Study summary: Second doses at about 4 or about 12 weeks were pooled.

Study results and limitations: Possibly, clonal diversity was underestimated; donors were largely white British and included more females. Repertoires were sampled only after the peak T cell response.

Source: peripheral blood, taken on day 0 of AZD1222 vaccination. This receptor was taken from an adult in good health.

The CDR3 DNA reads as TGTGCCAGCAGCTTAGGGGGGGACCTCACCTATGGCTACACCTTC. Residues: CASSLGGDLTYGYTF. The chain uses TRBV7-2 and TRBJ1-2, with D tentatively TRBD1 (5 bases). This CDR3 has 15 residues. Germline V gives CDR1 SGHTA, CDR2 FQGNSA. Trimming stripped 1 base from V and 4 bases from J, with 13 bases between.